This entry describes one T cell receptor beta chain. This sample was taken from a study of blood T cell repertoires in COVID-19. At the level of the study: The United States, Italy and Spain were the sources of the acute and convalescent COVID-19 samples. T cells, B-cell-depleted T cells, or PBMCs supplied cDNA or gDNA.

V lost 5 bases, J lost 0 bases, and 5 bases stayed unmatched. The CDR3 is 15 residues long. Per germline, CDR1 LNHNV and CDR2 YYDKDF (reference sequence). Original methodology: Nucleated cell number was recorded as an estimate derived from reference gene primer amplification. Profiled with immunoSEQ multiplex PCR; TCRdb holds only in-frame clones, not every one. That table furnishes V, J and clone size, whereas the DNA furnished D and trimming. The sample records about 260,000 clones, 70% to 90% being singletons. V is TRBV15 and J is TRBJ2-7; 9 bases are shared with TRBD2. The sample consisted of peripheral blood. The sequence was collected from a man aged 25-45 years with active or convalescent COVID-19. In DNA form, the CDR3 reads TGTGCCACCAGCCTCCAGCGGGGGGTCTCCTACGAGCAGTACTTC. It is translated as CATSLQRGVSYEQYF.